The 11 T cell receptor beta chains given below trace back to one sample, sequenced in a study of regulatory T cells in long-lasting Graves disease. Time point in this sample: newly diagnosed GD, antithyroid drugs for less than 3 months. With RNA extracted from PBMCs as input, the TCR library was made. Construction of TCR beta libraries relied on iRepertoire HTBI primers and on Arm-PCR targeting CDR3 regions. TCRdb redid the calling of the multiplex PCR reads with MiXCR, one entry per CDR3 protein. This table holds 550,000 to 600,000 distinct CDR3 sequences, 16% found once. These same data were also listed under a study on T cells in Graves' hyperthyroidism and ophthalmopathy.

Sequencing was performed on peripheral blood mononuclear cells (PBMCs), taken at new diagnosis, from a patient treated with antithyroid drugs. The receptors here all came from a man between 18 and 35 years old with Graves disease.

This clonotype showed up many times. CDR3 in DNA: TGTGCCAGCAGTGAACAGCAGGGTATCAATCAGCCCCAGCATTTT. This translates into CASSEQQGINQPQHF. The chain uses TRBV2 and TRBJ1-5, with D perhaps matching TRBD1 (5 bases). V was cut by 2 bases and J by 3 bases, with 11 bases left in between. This CDR3 contains 15 residues. CDR1 is SNHLY and CDR2 is FYNNEI in the germline V gene.

This clonotype was counted many times. The rearrangement links TRBV27 to TRBJ1-6; possibly TRBD1 for D (6 bases). The CDR3 has 16 amino acids. Germline values: CDR1 MNHEY, CDR2 SMNVEV (reference sequence). The V end lost 5 bases, the J end lost 10 bases, and 21 bases lay between the germline ends. This CDR3 reads CASSDPSRGQKSPLHF. CDR3 bases: TGTGCCAGCAGTGACCCCTCGCGGGGGCAGAAATCACCCCTCCACTTT.

The sample holds many counts of this clonotype. The DNA of the CDR3 is TGTGCCAGCAGTTTAACAGGAGCATACAATGAGCAGTTCTTC. It translates to CASSLTGAYNEQFF. The rearrangement links TRBV27 to TRBJ2-1; a weak D match, TRBD1 (5 bases). CDR3 size: 14 residues. Trimming removed 2 bases at V and 4 bases at J, with 9 bases between. Per germline, CDR1 MNHEY and CDR2 SMNVEV (reference sequence).

At least ten counts were recorded for this clonotype. V is TRBV18 and J is TRBJ2-2; TRBD1 is a possible D gene (5 bases). The germline V gene encodes CDR1 KGHSH and CDR2 LQKENI. V shed 2 bases and J shed 1 base, with 11 bases lying between them. The CDR3 loop spans 16 amino acids. CDR3 coding DNA: TGTGCCAGCTCACCAGGGGCAGGGCTGAACACCGGGGAGCTGTTTTTT. Amino acid sequence: CASSPGAGLNTGELFF.

This clonotype has at least ten counts. The V and J genes are TRBV11-1 and TRBJ1-2; D may be TRBD1 (5 bases). The germline CDR1 and CDR2 sequences are SGHAT and FQDESV (reference sequence). The CDR3 consists of 15 residues. V lost 2 bases and J 0 bases, leaving 10 bases between the germline ends. CDR3 in DNA: TGTGCCAGCAGCTTATCGGACACTGCTAACTATGGCTACACCTTC. This sequence encodes CASSLSDTANYGYTF.

The table lists this clonotype with many counts. V gene TRBV19 combines with J gene TRBJ1-1, with D possibly being TRBD1 (6 bases). CDR1 and CDR2 from the germline V gene are LNHDA and SQIVND (reference sequence). The CDR3 is 14 residues long. V was cut by 9 bases and J by 5 bases, with 19 bases left in between. CDR3 region: CASRAGAGGTEAFF. CDR3 sequence (DNA): TGTGCCAGCCGTGCGGGGGCCGGAGGGACTGAAGCTTTCTTT.

This clonotype was detected ten times or more. The V gene is TRBV29-1, the J gene TRBJ2-1, with 8 bases fitting TRBD1. This CDR3 spans 14 amino acids. The trim removed 7 bases at V and 2 bases at J, leaving 7 bases unmatched. In germline, CDR1 is SQVTM, CDR2 ANQGSEA. This CDR3 reads CSGDRGPTYNEQFF. DNA of the CDR3: TGCAGCGGAGACAGGGGCCCAACCTACAATGAGCAGTTCTTC.

Turning to this clonotype: A much larger clone is a single base away; this may be a read error. The rearrangement uses TRBV2 and TRBJ1-1; 7 nucleotides align to TRBD1. The length of the CDR3 is 13 residues. The germline V gene has CDR1 SNHLY and CDR2 FYNNEI. Trimming cost V 7 bases and J 5 bases; bases outside gene matches: 7. This chain's CDR3 is CASIKTGLTEAFF. In nucleotides, the CDR3 is TGTGCCAGCATCAAGACAGGGCTTACTGAAGCTTTCTTT.

This clonotype has a count of ten or more. The chain couples TRBV28 to TRBJ2-1, with D perhaps assigned TRBD1 or TRBD2 (6 bases each). CDR1 and CDR2 (germline): MDHEN, SYDVKM. V shed 5 bases and J shed 4 bases, with 15 bases lying between them. The CDR3 is 15 residues long. CDR3 sequence: CASSPQGRGYNEQFF. As DNA, the CDR3 is TGTGCCAGCAGTCCCCAGGGGCGGGGATACAATGAGCAGTTCTTC.

This clonotype was observed once. A read error is possible here, since a much larger clone lies one base away. This chain joins TRBV3-1 and TRBJ2-3; D unclear. Trimming took 4 bases from V and 6 from J, leaving 11 bases between them. The CDR3 extends over 13 amino acids. Germline-derived CDR1 and CDR2 are LGHDT and YNNKEL (reference sequence). The CDR3 is CASSRDGRDTQYF. The CDR3 nucleotides are TGTGCCAGCAGCCGAGATGGGCGGGATACGCAGTATTTT.

The chain recombines TRBV5-1 with TRBJ2-7, with 8 bases matching TRBD2. The CDR3 length is 15 residues. Germline CDR1 is SGHRS and CDR2 is YFSETQ. Trimming at V came to 6 bases and at J to 4 bases, leaving 12 bases not matched to a gene. The CDR3 DNA follows: TGCGCCAGCATGATGGGGGATAGCGGGATGTACGAGCAGTACTTC. This encodes CASMMGDSGMYEQYF. Full variable domain (remainder filled in from reference TRBV5-1 and TRBJ2-7): KAGVTQTPRYLIKTRGQQVTLSCSPISGHRSVSWYQQTPGQGLQFLFEYFSETQRNKGNFPGRFSGRQFSNSRSEMNVSTLELGDSALYLCASMMGDSGMYEQYFGPGTRLTVT.